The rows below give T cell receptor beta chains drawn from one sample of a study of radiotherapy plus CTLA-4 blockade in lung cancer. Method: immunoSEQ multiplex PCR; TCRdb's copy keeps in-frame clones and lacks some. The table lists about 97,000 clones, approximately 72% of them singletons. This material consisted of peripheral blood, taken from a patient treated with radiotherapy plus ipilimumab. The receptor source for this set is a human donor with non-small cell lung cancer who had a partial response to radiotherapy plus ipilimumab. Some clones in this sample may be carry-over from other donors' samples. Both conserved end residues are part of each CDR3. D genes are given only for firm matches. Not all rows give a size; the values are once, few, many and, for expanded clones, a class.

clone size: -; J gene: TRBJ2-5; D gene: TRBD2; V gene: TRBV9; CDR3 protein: CASSVALAGGETQYF; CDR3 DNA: TGTGCCAGCAGCGTAGCACTAGCGGGAGGTGAGACCCAGTACTTC
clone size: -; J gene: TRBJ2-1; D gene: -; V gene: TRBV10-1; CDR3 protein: CASSESLGQGTNNEQFF; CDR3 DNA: TGCGCCAGCAGTGAGTCTCTGGGGCAGGGGACAAACAATGAGCAGTTCTTC
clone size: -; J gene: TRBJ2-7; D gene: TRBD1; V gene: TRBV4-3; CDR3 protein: CASSQSTGSYEQYF; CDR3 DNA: TGCGCCAGCAGCCAATCGACAGGGTCCTACGAGCAGTACTTC
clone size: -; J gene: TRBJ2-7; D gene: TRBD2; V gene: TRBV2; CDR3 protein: CASSEAMGIAGGEQYF; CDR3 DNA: TGTGCCAGCAGTGAAGCGATGGGGATAGCGGGGGGCGAGCAGTACTTC
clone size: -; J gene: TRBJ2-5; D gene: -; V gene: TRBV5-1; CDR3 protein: CASSLGVQGFVETQYF; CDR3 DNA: TGCGCCAGCAGCTTGGGGGTTCAGGGGTTTGTGGAGACCCAGTACTTC
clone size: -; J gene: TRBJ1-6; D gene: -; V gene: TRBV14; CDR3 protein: CASSQDLVSPLHF; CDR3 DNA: TGTGCCAGCAGCCAAGATCTTGTGTCACCCCTCCACTTT
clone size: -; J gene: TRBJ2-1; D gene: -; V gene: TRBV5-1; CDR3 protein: CASSFSGSSYNEQFF; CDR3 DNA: TGCGCCAGCAGCTTTAGCGGAAGCTCCTACAATGAGCAGTTCTTC
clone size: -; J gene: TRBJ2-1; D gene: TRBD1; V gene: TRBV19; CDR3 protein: CASRTGTASYNEQFF; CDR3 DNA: TGTGCCAGCCGTACCGGGACAGCCTCCTACAATGAGCAGTTCTTC
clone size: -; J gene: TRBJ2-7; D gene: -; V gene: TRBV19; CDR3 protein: CASSTSGEFSYEQYF; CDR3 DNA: TGTGCCAGTAGTACGTCAGGTGAATTTTCCTACGAGCAGTACTTC
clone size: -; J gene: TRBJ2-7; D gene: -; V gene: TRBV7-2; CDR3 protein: CASSFAGSLTYEQYF; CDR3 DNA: TGTGCCAGCAGCTTCGCGGGGTCACTAACCTACGAGCAGTACTTC
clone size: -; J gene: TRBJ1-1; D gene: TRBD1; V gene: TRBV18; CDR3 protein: CASSPGQGASEAFF; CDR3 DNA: TGTGCCAGCTCACCCGGACAGGGGGCTTCTGAAGCTTTCTTT
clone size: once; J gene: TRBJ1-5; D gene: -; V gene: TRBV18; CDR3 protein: CASSPSQGRGNQPQHF; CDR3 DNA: TGTGCCAGCTCACCATCACAGGGAAGGGGCAATCAGCCCCAGCATTTT
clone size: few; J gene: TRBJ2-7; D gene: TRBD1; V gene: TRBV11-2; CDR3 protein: CASSFAGTAYEQYF; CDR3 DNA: TGTGCCAGCAGCTTTGCAGGGACAGCTTACGAGCAGTACTTC
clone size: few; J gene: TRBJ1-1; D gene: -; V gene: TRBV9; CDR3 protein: CASSGAGGGITEAFF; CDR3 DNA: TGTGCCAGCAGCGGCGCCGGCGGAGGGATCACTGAAGCTTTCTTT
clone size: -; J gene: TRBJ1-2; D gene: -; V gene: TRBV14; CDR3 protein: CASSLAGRYYGYTF; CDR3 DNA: TGTGCCAGCAGCCTAGCCGGGAGATACTATGGCTACACCTTC
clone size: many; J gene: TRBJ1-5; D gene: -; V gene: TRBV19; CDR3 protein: CASSIDLGRALLPYNQPQHF; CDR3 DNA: TGTGCCAGTAGTATTGACCTGGGCAGGGCGCTGCTTCCCTATAATCAGCCCCAGCATTTT
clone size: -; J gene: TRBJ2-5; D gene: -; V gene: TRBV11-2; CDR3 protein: CASSLDNRRLSIQETQYF; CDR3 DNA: TGTGCCAGCAGCTTAGATAACAGAAGGCTTTCAATCCAAGAGACCCAGTACTTC
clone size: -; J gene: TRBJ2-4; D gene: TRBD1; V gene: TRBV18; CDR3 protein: CASSSDRAAKNIQYF; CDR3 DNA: TGTGCCAGCTCATCGGACAGGGCGGCCAAAAACATTCAGTACTTC
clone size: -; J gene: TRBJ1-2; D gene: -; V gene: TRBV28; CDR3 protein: CASSLRPVSGYTF; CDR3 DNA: TGTGCCAGCAGTTTGAGGCCAGTCTCTGGCTACACCTTC
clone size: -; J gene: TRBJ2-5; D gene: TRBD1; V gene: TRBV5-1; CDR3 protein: CASSLDRGARETQYF; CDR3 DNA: TGCGCCAGCAGCTTGGACAGGGGTGCGCGAGAGACCCAGTACTTC
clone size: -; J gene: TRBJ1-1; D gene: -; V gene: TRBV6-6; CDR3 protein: CASSPQGGSSEAFF; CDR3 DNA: TGTGCCAGCAGTCCCCAAGGAGGGTCGAGTGAAGCTTTCTTT
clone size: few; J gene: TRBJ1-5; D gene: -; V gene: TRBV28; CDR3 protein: CASSRTEYSNQPQHF; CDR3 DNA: TGTGCCAGCAGCAGGACAGAATATAGCAATCAGCCCCAGCATTTT
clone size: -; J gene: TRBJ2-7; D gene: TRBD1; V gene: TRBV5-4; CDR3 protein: CASSLEGTGDHEQYF; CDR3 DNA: TGTGCCAGCAGCTTGGAAGGGACAGGGGACCACGAGCAGTACTTC
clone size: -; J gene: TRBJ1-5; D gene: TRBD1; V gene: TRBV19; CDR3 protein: CATQTGRSSQPQHF; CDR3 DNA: TGTGCCACCCAGACAGGGCGTTCCAGTCAGCCCCAGCATTTT
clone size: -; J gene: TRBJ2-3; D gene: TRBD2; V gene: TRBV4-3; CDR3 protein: CASSFQAGGPGDTQYF; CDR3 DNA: TGCGCCAGCAGCTTTCAAGCGGGGGGGCCGGGGGATACGCAGTATTTT
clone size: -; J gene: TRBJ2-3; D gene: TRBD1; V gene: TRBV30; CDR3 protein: CAWSHQGAPTDTQYF; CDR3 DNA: TGTGCCTGGAGTCACCAGGGGGCGCCCACAGATACGCAGTATTTT
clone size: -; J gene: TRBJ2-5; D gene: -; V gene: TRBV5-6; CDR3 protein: CASSFWAVQETQYF; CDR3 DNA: TGTGCCAGCAGCTTCTGGGCAGTCCAAGAGACCCAGTACTTC
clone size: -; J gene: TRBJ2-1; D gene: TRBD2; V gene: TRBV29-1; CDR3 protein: CSVTGLAGGSYNEQFF; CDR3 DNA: TGCAGCGTTACCGGTTTAGCGGGAGGATCCTACAATGAGCAGTTCTTC
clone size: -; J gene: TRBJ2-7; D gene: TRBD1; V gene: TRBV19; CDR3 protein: CATSGQFVDEQYF; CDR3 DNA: TGTGCCACCTCGGGACAGTTTGTCGACGAGCAGTACTTC
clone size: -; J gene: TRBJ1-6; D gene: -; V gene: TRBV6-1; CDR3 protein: CASSEPGSPLHF; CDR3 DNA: TGTGCCAGCAGTGAACCGGGTTCACCCCTCCACTTT
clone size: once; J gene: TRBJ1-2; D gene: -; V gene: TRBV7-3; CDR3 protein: CASRPGVLGGYTF; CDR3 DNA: TGTGCCAGCAGGCCGGGGGTTTTAGGTGGCTACACCTTC
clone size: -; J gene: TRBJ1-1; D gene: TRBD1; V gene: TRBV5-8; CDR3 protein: CASSLGDVTGGFSEAFF; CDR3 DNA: TGTGCCAGCAGCTTGGGGGATGTGACAGGGGGCTTTTCTGAAGCTTTCTTT
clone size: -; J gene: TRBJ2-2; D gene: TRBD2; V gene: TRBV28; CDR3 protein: CASSLLPGLQAGGLFF; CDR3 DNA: TGTGCCAGCAGTTTACTCCCGGGACTTCAAGCGGGGGGGCTGTTTTTT
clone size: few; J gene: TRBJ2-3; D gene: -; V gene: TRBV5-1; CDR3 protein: CASSLAWTGAGTQYF; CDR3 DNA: TGCGCCAGCAGCTTGGCCTGGACGGGAGCAGGTACGCAGTATTTT
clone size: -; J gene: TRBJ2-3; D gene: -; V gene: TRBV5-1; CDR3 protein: CASSPGGTDTQYF; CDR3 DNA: TGCGCCAGCAGCCCGGGGGGCACAGATACGCAGTATTTT
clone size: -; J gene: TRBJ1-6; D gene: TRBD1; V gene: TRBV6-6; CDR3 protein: CASATGTDNSPLHF; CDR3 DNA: TGTGCCAGCGCTACCGGGACAGACAATTCACCCCTCCACTTT
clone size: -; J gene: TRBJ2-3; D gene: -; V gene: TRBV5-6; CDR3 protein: CASSSQGGATDTQYF; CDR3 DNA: TGTGCCAGCAGCTCCCAAGGGGGAGCTACAGATACGCAGTATTTT